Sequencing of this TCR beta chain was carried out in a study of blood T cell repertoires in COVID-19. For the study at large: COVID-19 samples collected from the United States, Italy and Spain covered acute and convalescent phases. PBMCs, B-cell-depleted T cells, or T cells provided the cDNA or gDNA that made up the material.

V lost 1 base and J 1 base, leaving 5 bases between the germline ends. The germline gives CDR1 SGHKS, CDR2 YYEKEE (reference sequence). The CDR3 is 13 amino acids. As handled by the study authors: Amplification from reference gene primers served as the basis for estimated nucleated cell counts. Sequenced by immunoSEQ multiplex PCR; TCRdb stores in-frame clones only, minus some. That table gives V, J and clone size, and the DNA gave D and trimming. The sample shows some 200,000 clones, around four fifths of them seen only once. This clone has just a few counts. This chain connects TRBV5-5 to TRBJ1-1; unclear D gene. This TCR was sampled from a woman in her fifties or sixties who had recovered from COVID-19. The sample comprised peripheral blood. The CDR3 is CASSLNWNTEAFF. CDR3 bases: TGTGCCAGCAGCTTGAACTGGAACACTGAAGCTTTCTTT.